The T cell receptor beta chain under discussion was sequenced for a study of Graves' ophthalmopathy and Graves' hyperthyroidism. Study as a whole: If no ophthalmopathy appeared within 18 months of follow-up, hyperthyroidism was termed stable. Broader study findings: As the model predicted ophthalmopathy progression, it achieved a sensitivity of less than 71% and a specificity of 72% to 80%. The authors also found most expanded thyroid clonotypes above 0.001 frequency in blood.

Germline V gives CDR1 SGHTA, CDR2 FQGNSA. Trimming took 4 bases from V and 0 from J, leaving 20 bases between them. The CDR3 has 18 residues. With regard to this clonotype: The antigen is undetermined.

Certain patients were not enrolled. These were patients with other autoimmune diseases, uncontrolled infections, pregnancy or lactation. Amplification targeted the TCR beta CDR3 regions, with RNA transcripts as the source material. In the first round, RT-PCR was carried out with HTBI primers, and a multiplex PCR formed the second round. MiXCR, applied by TCRdb to the multiplex PCR reads, yields one record per CDR3 protein. This repertoire shows 900,000 to 1,200,000 distinct CDR3 sequences, 35% to 45% found once; its top ten account for around 10%. This receptor was identified in an adult man with Graves' hyperthyroidism. The sequenced sample was peripheral blood or thyroid tissue (not recorded which). V gene TRBV7-2 combines with J gene TRBJ2-3; D is uncertain. CDR3 amino acids: CASSSGRVRTTSTDTQYF. The CDR3 nucleotides read TGTGCCAGCAGCTCTGGTCGGGTACGCACGACTAGCACAGATACGCAGTATTTT. Using reference TRBV7-2 and TRBJ2-3 for the parts outside the CDR3, the full variable domain is GAGVSQSPSNKVTEKGKDVELRCDPISGHTALYWYRQSLGQGLEFLIYFQGNSAPDKSGLPSDRFSAERTGGSVSTLTIQRTQQEDSAVYLCASSSGRVRTTSTDTQYFGPGTRLTVL.